Presented here are 21 T cell receptor beta chains from one specimen sequenced in a study of radiotherapy plus CTLA-4 blockade in lung cancer. Clones were read by immunoSEQ multiplex PCR, and TCRdb kept only the in-frame ones, dropping some. The sample carries about 57,000 clones, approximately 80% recorded once. The starting material was peripheral blood, obtained from a patient treated with radiotherapy plus ipilimumab. These receptors all stem from a human donor with non-small cell lung cancer who had a complete response to radiotherapy plus ipilimumab.

The CDR3 region has the DNA TGTGCCAGCAGCCCCCTGACCGCGGAGCCCTATGGCTACACCTTC. This gives the protein CASSPLTAEPYGYTF. The chain uses TRBV7-9 and TRBJ1-2, with D unresolved. With 5 bases removed from V and 4 bases from J, the gap between germline ends came to 17 bases. Germline-derived CDR1 and CDR2 are SEHNR and FQNEAQ (reference sequence). This CDR3 is built from 15 residues.

V is TRBV9 and J is TRBJ1-2; the D gene is possibly TRBD1 (5 bases). V shed 5 bases and J shed 2 bases, with 10 bases lying between them. Germline lookup yields CDR1 SGDLS and CDR2 YYNGEE. This CDR3 contains 13 residues. The CDR3 coding sequence is TGTGCCAGCAGTTCGGGGGTGAACTATGGCTACACCTTC. As protein: CASSSGVNYGYTF. The full variable domain, in which reference TRBV9 and TRBJ1-2 provide the parts outside the CDR3, is DSGVTQTPKHLITATGQRVTLRCSPRSGDLSVYWYQQSLDQGLQFLIQYYNGEERAKGNILERFSAQQFPDLHSELNLSSLELGDSALYFCASSSGVNYGYTFGSGTRLTVV.

The gene calls are TRBV11-2 and TRBJ1-1; perhaps TRBD1 as D (5 bases). CDR3 length equals 13 residues. Germline values: CDR1 SGHAT, CDR2 FQNNGV. V was clipped by 5 bases and J by 4 bases, with 11 bases between them. The CDR3 DNA sequence: TGTGCCAGCAGCCAGGGCGGGGGCACTGAAGCTTTCTTT. This gives the protein CASSQGGGTEAFF.

The CDR3 is CASSVGGTGNYEQYF. The CDR3 DNA reads TGTGCCAGCAGCGTAGGGGGGACAGGGAACTACGAGCAGTACTTC. The chain has TRBV9 and TRBJ2-7; TRBD1 agrees at 9 bases. The CDR3 contains 15 residues. The V segment lost 0 bases and the J segment 3 bases; nucleotides outside the gene matches: 4. CDR1 and CDR2 (germline): SGDLS, YYNGEE. Full variable domain (outside the CDR3, taken from reference TRBV9 and TRBJ2-7): DSGVTQTPKHLITATGQRVTLRCSPRSGDLSVYWYQQSLDQGLQFLIQYYNGEERAKGNILERFSAQQFPDLHSELNLSSLELGDSALYFCASSVGGTGNYEQYFGPGTRLTVT.

The chain links TRBV29-1 to TRBJ1-2; D remains unclear. Germline-derived CDR1 and CDR2 are SQVTM and ANQGSEA. The CDR3 runs 16 residues. V dropped 2 bases and J dropped 6 bases, with 22 bases sitting between them. The CDR3 DNA reads as TGCAGCGTTGAAAGGCAACTCCTTTTTGGGCGGGATGGCTACACCTTC. Its protein is CSVERQLLFGRDGYTF. Full variable domain (rest looked up from reference TRBV29-1 and TRBJ1-2): SAVISQKPSRDICQRGTSLTIQCQVDSQVTMMFWYRQQPGQSLTLIATANQGSEATYESGFVIDKFPISRPNLTFSTLTVSNMSPEDSSIYLCSVERQLLFGRDGYTFGSGTRLTVV.

The gene calls are TRBV7-2 and TRBJ2-1; D remains ambiguous. CDR3 length: 14 amino acids. Germline V lookup: CDR1 SGHTA, CDR2 FQGNSA. V was trimmed by 1 base and J by 1 base, leaving 5 bases between them. In DNA, the CDR3 is TGTGCCAGCAGCTTAGGCGGATCCTACAATGAGCAGTTCTTC. Encoded protein: CASSLGGSYNEQFF. Full variable domain (outside the CDR3, taken from reference TRBV7-2 and TRBJ2-1): GAGVSQSPSNKVTEKGKDVELRCDPISGHTALYWYRQSLGQGLEFLIYFQGNSAPDKSGLPSDRFSAERTGGSVSTLTIQRTQQEDSAVYLCASSLGGSYNEQFFGPGTRLTVL.

J is TRBJ2-1 and V is TRBV27; D gene ambiguous. V shed 7 bases and J shed 2 bases, with 9 bases lying between them. CDR1 MNHEY and CDR2 SMNVEV come from the germline V gene (reference sequence). The CDR3 covers 13 residues. Here the CDR3 DNA reads TGTGCCAGCAAGAGCTATCCCTACAATGAGCAGTTCTTC. It encodes CASKSYPYNEQFF.

The CDR3 DNA reads TGTGCCAGCAGTCCCGACAGGGGTCACACTGAAGCTTTCTTT. Translating gives CASSPDRGHTEAFF. This sequence joins TRBV27 and TRBJ1-1, with 8 bases that match TRBD1. There are 14 residues in the CDR3. From germline, CDR1 is MNHEY and CDR2 SMNVEV (reference sequence). Trimming at V came to 5 bases and at J to 3 bases, leaving 5 bases not matched to a gene.

The chain employs TRBV19 and TRBJ1-1, with D perhaps TRBD1 (6 bases). The CDR3 has 16 amino acids. From germline, CDR1 is LNHDA and CDR2 SQIVND (reference sequence). The germline V and J ends were trimmed by 4 bases and 1 base, with 16 bases remaining between them. The CDR3 loop is CASSRGQDRGNTEAFF. The CDR3 coding sequence is TGTGCCAGTAGTAGGGGGCAGGACAGAGGGAACACTGAAGCTTTCTTT. The full variable domain, completed using reference TRBV19 and TRBJ1-1, is DGGITQSPKYLFRKEGQNVTLSCEQNLNHDAMYWYRQDPGQGLRLIYYSQIVNDFQKGDIAEGYSVSREKKESFPLTVTSAQKNPTAFYLCASSRGQDRGNTEAFFGQGTRLTVV.

The chain is built from TRBV19 and TRBJ2-2; D perhaps matches TRBD1 (6 bases). This CDR3 has 14 residues. Deletions cut 5 bases from V and 7 bases from J, with 14 bases between. Germline V CDR1 and CDR2: LNHDA, SQIVND (reference sequence). DNA of the CDR3: TGTGCCAGTAGTGCCAGACAGGTCGGCGGGGAGCTGTTTTTT. This gives the protein CASSARQVGGELFF.

V is TRBV5-8 and J is TRBJ2-5; tentatively, D is TRBD2 (6 bases). Trimming removed 7 bases from V and 5 bases from J, with 18 bases in between. CDR1 and CDR2 from the germline V gene are SGHTS and YDEGEE. This CDR3 is built from 14 residues. CDR3 DNA sequence: TGTGCCAGCTTGGTGAGGGGAGGTGAGGAGACCCAGTACTTC. As protein: CASLVRGGEETQYF.

The V gene is TRBV6-1, the J gene TRBJ2-7, with 7 bases that match TRBD1. The CDR3 spans 13 residues. Trimming cost V 6 bases and J 3 bases; bases outside gene matches: 5. Germline V gene sequence: CDR1 MNHNS, CDR2 SASEGT. DNA of the CDR3: TGTGCCAGCAGACAGGGGATAAACTACGAGCAGTACTTC. Its protein product is CASRQGINYEQYF.

This chain joins TRBV18 and TRBJ1-4; the match to TRBD1 covers 7 bases. With 5 bases clipped from V and 8 bases from J, the junction kept 2 bases outside the gene matches. The CDR3 length is 12 residues. Germline CDR1 is KGHSH and CDR2 is LQKENI. The CDR3 bases are TGTGCCAGCTCAGGGGACAGCGAAAAACTGTTTTTT. Its protein product is CASSGDSEKLFF.

The rearrangement joins TRBV4-3 to TRBJ2-3; TRBD2 matches at 12 bases. From germline, CDR1 is LGHNA and CDR2 YSLEER. The CDR3 covers 18 residues. The trim removed 3 bases at V and 0 bases at J, leaving 7 bases unmatched. CDR3 in DNA: TGCGCCAGCAGCCACAAACTAGCGGGGGGCCCAAGCACAGATACGCAGTATTTT. Translated: CASSHKLAGGPSTDTQYF.

This chain uses TRBV29-1 with TRBJ2-7, with 7 positions matching TRBD1. The CDR3 sequence is 14 residues long. J gave up 3 bases and V 3 bases, and 8 bases lay outside the gene matches. From germline, CDR1 is SQVTM and CDR2 ANQGSEA. The CDR3 spells CSVETTGTDYEQYF. The CDR3 DNA sequence: TGCAGCGTTGAGACGACAGGGACAGACTACGAGCAGTACTTC.

This chain connects TRBV20-1 to TRBJ2-1; D may be TRBD1 (5 bases). This CDR3 has 11 amino acids. Trimming shortened V by 5 bases and J by 10 bases, and 12 bases separated the two germline ends. Looked up from germline, CDR1 is DFQATT and CDR2 is SNEGSKA (reference sequence). Written as DNA, the CDR3 is TGCAGTGCTCTGGACAAGAAGGAGCAGTTCTTC. Its translation: CSALDKKEQFF.

This sequence joins TRBV5-1 and TRBJ1-1, with 9 nucleotides matching TRBD1. J lost 3 bases, V lost 1 base, and 13 bases had no gene match. The CDR3 extends over 18 amino acids. Germline V lookup: CDR1 SGHRS, CDR2 YFSETQ. CDR3 amino acids: CASSLRSPAGTGHTEAFF. In DNA, the CDR3 is TGCGCCAGCAGCTTGAGATCCCCCGCCGGGACAGGGCACACTGAAGCTTTCTTT.

CDR3 in DNA: TGTGCCAGCAGCTCGCTAGCGGGGGACGGCATAGAGACCCAGTACTTC. Translated, it gives CASSSLAGDGIETQYF. This chain links TRBV7-8 with TRBJ2-5, with 10 positions matching TRBD2. The V segment lost 4 bases and the J segment 4 bases; nucleotides outside the gene matches: 9. The CDR3 length is 16 residues. Germline V gene data show CDR1 as SGHVS and CDR2 as FQNEAQ.

V gene TRBV30 combines with J gene TRBJ1-2; possibly TRBD1 for D (5 bases). Per the germline V gene, CDR1 is GTSNPN and CDR2 is SVGIG (reference sequence). V was clipped by 0 bases and J by 8 bases, with 16 bases between them. The CDR3 length is 14 residues. This CDR3 reads CAWSVRRGEGGYTF. DNA for the CDR3: TGTGCCTGGAGTGTAAGGCGGGGTGAGGGGGGCTACACCTTC. Full variable domain (rest looked up from reference TRBV30 and TRBJ1-2): SQTIHQWPATLVQPVGSPLSLECTVEGTSNPNLYWYRQAAGRGLQLLFYSVGIGQISSEVPQNLSASRPQDRQFILSSKKLLLSDSGFYLCAWSVRRGEGGYTFGSGTRLTVV.

The chain is built from TRBV7-9 and TRBJ1-2; possibly TRBD1 for D (6 bases). V was shortened by 5 bases and J by 5 bases, with 9 bases between the two germline ends. The CDR3 sequence is 12 residues long. Per the germline V gene, CDR1 is SEHNR and CDR2 is FQNEAQ (reference sequence). This CDR3 reads CASSRDKYGYTF. The CDR3 nucleotides read TGTGCCAGCAGCCGGGACAAGTATGGCTACACCTTC. Full variable domain (remainder filled in from reference TRBV7-9 and TRBJ1-2): DTGVSQNPRHKITKRGQNVTFRCDPISEHNRLYWYRQTLGQGPEFLTYFQNEAQLEKSRLLSDRFSAERPKGSFSTLEIQRTEQGDSAMYLCASSRDKYGYTFGSGTRLTVV.

About this clone: A junction end diverges from the germline sequence, so it may reflect a read error. The CDR3 DNA reads TGTGCTAGCAGCCGTGGACTAGCGGGGGGCCGCTCTGGGGCCAACGTCCTGACTTTC. It codes for CASSRGLAGGRSGANVLTF. This rearrangement joins TRBV7-7 to TRBJ2-6; TRBD2 matches 14 bases. Germline CDR1 and CDR2: SSHAT and FNYEAQ (reference sequence). This CDR3 spans 19 amino acids.